This is a list of T cell receptor beta chains from one sample in a study of T cell responses to AZD1222 COVID-19 vaccine. Profiled with immunoSEQ multiplex PCR; TCRdb holds only in-frame clones, not every one. Seen here are around 130,000 clones, 88% observed once, and the top ten hold about 7.9%. The sample was peripheral blood, taken on day 0 of AZD1222 vaccination. Receptors were obtained from an adult in good health. Both conserved end residues are part of each CDR3. A D gene is named only where the DNA matches it firmly. The size field is filled for only some rows; it gives once, few, many or a size class.

>-|13|TRBJ1-1|few|TRBV7-9
TGTGCCAGCAGCTCCCGCGCAGACACTGAAGCTTTCTTT
CASSSRADTEAFF
>-|14|TRBJ1-2|-|TRBV18
TGTGCCAGCTCACCTCTCGGGCTCTCTGAGGGCTACACCTTC
CASSPLGLSEGYTF
>TRBD1|14|TRBJ2-2|-|TRBV29-1
TGCAGCGTTGGCGGACAGGGGAACACCGGGGAGCTGTTTTTT
CSVGGQGNTGELFF
>-|15|TRBJ1-6|-|TRBV4-1
TGCGCCAGCAGCCAATTTGGGGCTTATAATTCACCCCTCCACTTT
CASSQFGAYNSPLHF
>-|16|TRBJ1-5|-|TRBV7-9
TGTGCCAGCAGCTTAGCGACACCTCAAGGCAATCAGCCCCAGCATTTT
CASSLATPQGNQPQHF
>-|13|TRBJ2-7|-|TRBV27
TGTGCCAGCAGGAGACGGGAAACCTACGAGCAGTACTTC
CASRRRETYEQYF
>-|16|TRBJ1-5|once|TRBV19
TGTGCCAGTAAGGTGCGACCCAGGGACAGCAATCAGCCCCAGCATTTT
CASKVRPRDSNQPQHF
>-|17|TRBJ1-5|-|TRBV4-2
TGTGCCAGCAGCCAAGTGAGGCTACAAGCAAGCAATCAGCCCCAGCATTTT
CASSQVRLQASNQPQHF
>-|14|TRBJ2-2|-|TRBV11-3
TGTGCCAGCAGCCCGACTGGGAACACCGGGGAGCTGTTTTTT
CASSPTGNTGELFF
>-|16|TRBJ2-7|-|TRBV28
TGTGCCAGCAGTTTCGGTGTGGGCGGCGGGCACGGGGTGCAGTACTTC
CASSFGVGGGHGVQYF
>-|14|TRBJ1-1|-|TRBV18
TGTGCCAGCTCACCGGGAGCAGGGAACACTGAAGCTTTCTTT
CASSPGAGNTEAFF
>TRBD1|16|TRBJ1-6|-|TRBV6-5
TGTGCCAGCAGTTTCTCTGGGACAGGACATAATTCACCCCTCCACTTT
CASSFSGTGHNSPLHF
>TRBD1|14|TRBJ2-7|once|TRBV29-1
TGCAGCGTTGAAGAAGCGACAGGGACCTACGAGCAGTACTTC
CSVEEATGTYEQYF
>-|15|TRBJ2-5|once|TRBV11-2
TGTGCCAGCAGCTTAGTTACTAGCTGGGGGGAGACCCAGTACTTC
CASSLVTSWGETQYF
>TRBD1|15|TRBJ1-5|-|TRBV19
TGTGCCAGTAGTATAGGACAGGGGAGCAATCAGCCCCAGCATTTT
CASSIGQGSNQPQHF
>-|11|TRBJ2-4|-|TRBV20-1
TGCAGTGCTAGAGCAAGCGGACCATGGTACTTC
CSARASGPWYF
>-|14|TRBJ1-3|-|TRBV18
TGTGCCAGCTCACCAGGGAGCTCTGGAAACACCATATATTTT
CASSPGSSGNTIYF
>-|14|TRBJ1-2|-|TRBV6-5
TGTGCCAGCAGTTTGGCCGGGGAGAACTATGGCTACACCTTC
CASSLAGENYGYTF
>-|14|TRBJ1-5|-|TRBV28
TGTGCCAGCACCCCAGGACAGATGAATCAGCCCCAGCATTTT
CASTPGQMNQPQHF
>TRBD1|14|TRBJ2-5|-|TRBV5-6
TGTGCCAGCAGCTTCCGGGACAGGGAAGAGACCCAGTACTTC
CASSFRDREETQYF
>-|14|TRBJ2-6|-|TRBV11-1
TGTGCCAGCAGCTTATTGTTTGGGGCCAACGTCCTGACTTTC
CASSLLFGANVLTF
>-|13|TRBJ1-2|once|TRBV3-1/TRBV3-2
TGTGCCAGCAGCCAAAGCCGCCAGTATGGCTACACCTTC
CASSQSRQYGYTF
>-|16|TRBJ1-1|-|TRBV11-2
TGTGCCAGCAGCTTAGACTACCTCAGGGGGAACACTGAAGCTTTCTTT
CASSLDYLRGNTEAFF
>TRBD1|14|TRBJ2-7|once|TRBV7-8
TGTGCCAGCAGTCTAAGGGGACAGGCTTACGAGCAGTACTTC
CASSLRGQAYEQYF
>-|11|TRBJ2-7|-|TRBV20-1
TGCAGTGCTGCCGTCCTAGACGAGCAGTACTTC
CSAAVLDEQYF
>-|15|TRBJ2-7|-|TRBV4-3
TGCGCCAGCAGCCAAGATCCAGGGAATACCTACGAGCAGTACTTC
CASSQDPGNTYEQYF
>-|18|TRBJ2-3|-|TRBV21-1
TGTGCCAGCAGCCTCCCGGGACTAGCGGGTCTGGACACAGATACGCAGTATTTT
CASSLPGLAGLDTDTQYF
>TRBD2|16|TRBJ2-1|-|TRBV19
TGTGCCAGTAGTATCGGACTAGCGGGAGTCATTTATGAGCAGTTCTTC
CASSIGLAGVIYEQFF
>-|14|TRBJ2-3|-|TRBV6-2/TRBV6-3
TGTGCCAGCAGTTCCCCTGGTGGGGCAGATACGCAGTATTTT
CASSSPGGADTQYF
>-|15|TRBJ2-5|-|TRBV5-1
TGCGCCAGCAGCACAATCCCGGACCCCAGGGAGACCCAGTACTTC
CASSTIPDPRETQYF
>-|14|TRBJ1-2|-|TRBV28
TGTGCCAGCAGGACTCGGAGGGAGGGCTATGGCTACACCTTC
CASRTRREGYGYTF
>-|13|TRBJ1-1|once|TRBV7-9
TGTGCCAGCAGCGAAAACATGAACACTGAAGCTTTCTTT
CASSENMNTEAFF
>-|16|TRBJ1-5|-|TRBV7-6
TGTGCCAGCAGCGCTGCCTCCACAGGCCCCTATCAGCCCCAGCATTTT
CASSAASTGPYQPQHF
>-|16|TRBJ1-1|-|TRBV19
TGTGCCAGTAGTATAGTTCCCCAGGGAGGAGGCACTGAAGCTTTCTTT
CASSIVPQGGGTEAFF
>TRBD1|14|TRBJ1-5|-|TRBV7-2
TGTGCCAGCAGCTTCCAGGGGGCTCGGCAGCCCCAGCATTTT
CASSFQGARQPQHF
>TRBD1|16|TRBJ1-1|few|TRBV4-1
TGCGCCAGCAGCCCGCCCGGGACAGGGGTGAACACTGAAGCTTTCTTT
CASSPPGTGVNTEAFF
>TRBD1|15|TRBJ2-2|-|TRBV9
TGTGCCAGCAGCGTAGTTGGGACAGGGTACCGGGAGCTGTTTTTT
CASSVVGTGYRELFF
>TRBD2|18|TRBJ2-3|-|TRBV28
TGTGCCAGCAGTTCCCAGGGAAGCGGGGGGCAGCTCACAGATACGCAGTATTTT
CASSSQGSGGQLTDTQYF
>TRBD1|15|TRBJ1-5|-|TRBV12-5
TGTGCTAGTGGACCCCAGGGGGCCGGCAATCAGCCCCAGCATTTT
CASGPQGAGNQPQHF
>-|18|TRBJ1-3|-|TRBV4-1
TGCGCCAGCAGCCAAGAGTTGTCGTGGGGTAGCTCTGGAAACACCATATATTTT
CASSQELSWGSSGNTIYF
>-|12|TRBJ2-1|-|TRBV6-2/TRBV6-3
TGTGCCAGCAGTTACTGGGTGAATGAGCAGTTCTTC
CASSYWVNEQFF
>TRBD1|16|TRBJ1-1|-|TRBV19
TGTGCCAGTAGTAGGACTGGAAGGACAGGGAGGACTGAAGCTTTCTTT
CASSRTGRTGRTEAFF
>-|14|TRBJ2-7|-|TRBV30
TGTGCCTGGAGTGTAACCGGCATAGCCTACGAGCAGTACTTC
CAWSVTGIAYEQYF
>TRBD1|17|TRBJ1-2|-|TRBV2
TGTGCCAGCAGTGAATCTAGGGGACAGGGCCAACTATATGGCTACACCTTC
CASSESRGQGQLYGYTF
>-|14|TRBJ1-5|-|TRBV15
TGTGCCACCAGCAGAGACAATGGAAATCAGCCCCAGCATTTT
CATSRDNGNQPQHF
>TRBD1|18|TRBJ1-2|-|TRBV27
TGTGCCAGCAGTTTGAGAGGGGACAGGTTGCGTACCTCCTATGGCTACACCTTC
CASSLRGDRLRTSYGYTF
>-|16|TRBJ2-2|-|TRBV11-3
TGTGCCAGCAGCTTAGACGCTAGCTTCAACACCGGGGAGCTGTTTTTT
CASSLDASFNTGELFF
>TRBD1|13|TRBJ1-2|few|TRBV19
TGTGCCAGTAGCTTTGGGACAGGCTATGGCTACACCTTC
CASSFGTGYGYTF